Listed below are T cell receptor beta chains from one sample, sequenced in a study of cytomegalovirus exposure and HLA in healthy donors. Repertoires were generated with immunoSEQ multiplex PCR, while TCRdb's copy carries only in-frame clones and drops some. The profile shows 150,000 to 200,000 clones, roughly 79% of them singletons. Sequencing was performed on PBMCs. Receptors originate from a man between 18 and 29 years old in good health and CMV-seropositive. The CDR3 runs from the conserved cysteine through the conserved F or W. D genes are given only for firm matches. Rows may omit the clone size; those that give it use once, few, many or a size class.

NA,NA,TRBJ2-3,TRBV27,CASSLATSRVYGDTQYF,TGTGCCAGCAGTTTAGCAACTAGCAGGGTTTATGGAGATACGCAGTATTTT
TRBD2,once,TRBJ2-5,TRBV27,CASRRTSGLQQETRYF,TGTGCCAGCAGACGGACTAGCGGACTCCAACAAGAGACCCGGTACTTC
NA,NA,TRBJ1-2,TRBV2,CASSPGQNYGYTF,TGTGCCAGCAGCCCAGGACAGAACTATGGCTACACCTTC
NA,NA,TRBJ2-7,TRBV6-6,CASSYLTYEQYF,TGTGCCAGCAGTTATTTAACCTACGAGCAGTACTTC
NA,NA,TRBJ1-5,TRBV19,CASSMSAGPLRPQHF,TGTGCCAGTAGTATGTCCGCGGGCCCTCTTCGGCCCCAGCATTTT
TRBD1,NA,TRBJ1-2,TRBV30,CAWSGDSRRGYTF,TGTGCCTGGAGTGGGGACAGTAGACGTGGCTACACCTTC
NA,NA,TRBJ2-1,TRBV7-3,CASSFGSGGADEQFF,TGTGCCAGCAGCTTTGGAAGTGGGGGGGCCGATGAGCAGTTCTTC
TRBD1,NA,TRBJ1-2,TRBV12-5,CASGPGAGQGDYGYTF,TGTGCTAGTGGTCCCGGAGCGGGACAGGGGGACTATGGCTACACCTTC
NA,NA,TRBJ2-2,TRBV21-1,CASSTPGQGHTGELFF,TGTGCCAGCAGCACTCCGGGACAGGGCCACACCGGGGAGCTGTTTTTT
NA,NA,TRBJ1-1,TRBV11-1,CASSPQRRTEAFF,TGTGCCAGCAGCCCTCAGAGGCGGACTGAAGCTTTCTTT
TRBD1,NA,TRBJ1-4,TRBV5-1,CASSRLGTASATNEKLFF,TGCGCCAGCAGCCGGCTCGGGACAGCAAGTGCAACTAATGAAAAACTGTTTTTT
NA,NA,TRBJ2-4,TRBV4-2,CASSQVSDPTGSWNIQYF,TGTGCCAGCAGCCAAGTCTCAGATCCGACAGGTAGTTGGAACATTCAGTACTTC
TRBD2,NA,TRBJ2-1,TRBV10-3,CATSPSRGDNEQFF,TGTGCCACGTCACCTTCGCGGGGGGACAATGAGCAGTTCTTC
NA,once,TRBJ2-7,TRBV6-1,CANRGQLKRYEQYF,TGTGCCAACAGAGGACAGCTTAAACGCTACGAGCAGTACTTC
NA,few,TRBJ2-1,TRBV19,CASSIDGGNEQFF,TGTGCCAGTAGTATAGATGGGGGGAATGAGCAGTTCTTC
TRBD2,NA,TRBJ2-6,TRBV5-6,CASSLVTGGRSGANVLTF,TGTGCCAGCAGCTTGGTCACCGGGGGGAGGTCTGGGGCCAACGTCCTGACTTTC
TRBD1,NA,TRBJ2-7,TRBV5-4,CASSLVTGADEQYF,TGTGCCAGCAGCTTGGTTACAGGGGCAGACGAGCAGTACTTC
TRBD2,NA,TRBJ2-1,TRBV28,CASSPRGAGGHNEQFF,TGTGCCAGCAGTCCCCGAGGAGCGGGAGGGCATAATGAGCAGTTCTTC
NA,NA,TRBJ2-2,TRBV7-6,CASSHNYIGELFF,TGTGCCAGCAGCCACAATTATATCGGGGAGCTGTTTTTT
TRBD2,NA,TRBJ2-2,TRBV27,CASKTAGGNGELFF,TGTGCCAGCAAAACAGCGGGAGGGAACGGGGAGCTGTTTTTT
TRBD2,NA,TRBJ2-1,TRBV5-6,CASSLELAGALQQFF,TGTGCCAGCAGCTTGGAACTAGCGGGAGCCTTACAGCAGTTCTTC
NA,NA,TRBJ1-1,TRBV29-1,CSVEDRGGTEAFF,TGCAGCGTTGAAGATCGGGGGGGCACTGAAGCTTTCTTT
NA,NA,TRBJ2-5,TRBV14,CASSPASFGTQYF,TGTGCCAGCAGCCCTGCTTCTTTCGGGACCCAGTACTTC
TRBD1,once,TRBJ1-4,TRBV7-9,CASSPPQGARANEKLFF,TGTGCCAGCAGCCCACCACAGGGGGCGCGGGCTAATGAAAAACTGTTTTTT
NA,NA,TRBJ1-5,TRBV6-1,CASSVSLTVTNQPQHF,TGTGCCAGCAGTGTTAGTTTGACAGTCACCAATCAGCCCCAGCATTTT
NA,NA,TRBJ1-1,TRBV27,CASSPPQAMNTEAFF,TGTGCCAGCAGTCCCCCCCAGGCCATGAACACTGAAGCTTTCTTT
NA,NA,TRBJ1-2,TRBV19,CASSMRPSNYGYTF,TGTGCCAGTAGTATGAGGCCGAGTAACTATGGCTACACCTTC
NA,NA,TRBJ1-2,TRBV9,CASRDLANYGYTF,TGTGCCAGCAGGGACTTAGCTAACTATGGCTACACCTTC
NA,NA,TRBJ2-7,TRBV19,CASSIYGGDGYEQYF,TGTGCCAGTAGTATATACGGAGGGGATGGCTACGAGCAGTACTTC
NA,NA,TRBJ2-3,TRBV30,CAWSVPVRTTPTITDTQYF,TGTGCCTGGAGTGTTCCAGTACGGACTACACCGACCATCACAGATACGCAGTATTTT
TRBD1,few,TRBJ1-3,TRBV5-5,CASSRDRTSGNTIYF,TGTGCCAGCAGTCGGGACAGAACCTCTGGAAACACCATATATTTT
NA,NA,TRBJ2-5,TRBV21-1,CASSKSGFCRALTETQYF,TGTGCCAGCAGCAAAAGCGGCTTCTGTCGGGCCTTAACAGAGACCCAGTACTTC